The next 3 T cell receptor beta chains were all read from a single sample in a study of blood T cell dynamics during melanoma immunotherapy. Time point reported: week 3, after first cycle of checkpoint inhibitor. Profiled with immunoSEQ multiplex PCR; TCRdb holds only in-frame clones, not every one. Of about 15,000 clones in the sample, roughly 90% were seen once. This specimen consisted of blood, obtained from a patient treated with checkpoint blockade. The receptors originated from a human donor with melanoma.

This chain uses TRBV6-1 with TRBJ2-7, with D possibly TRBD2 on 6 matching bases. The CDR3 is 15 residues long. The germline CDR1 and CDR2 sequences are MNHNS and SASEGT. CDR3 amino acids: CVIRSGVSVDYEQYF. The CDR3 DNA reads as TGTGTCATACGGTCGGGGGTTAGCGTCGACTACGAGCAGTACTTC.

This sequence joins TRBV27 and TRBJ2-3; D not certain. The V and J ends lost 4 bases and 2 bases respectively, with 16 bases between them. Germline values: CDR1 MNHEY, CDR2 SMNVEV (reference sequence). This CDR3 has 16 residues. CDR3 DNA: TGTGCCAGCAGTTCCCCCTCTAGTACTACCACAGATACGCAGTATTTT. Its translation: CASSSPSSTTTDTQYF.

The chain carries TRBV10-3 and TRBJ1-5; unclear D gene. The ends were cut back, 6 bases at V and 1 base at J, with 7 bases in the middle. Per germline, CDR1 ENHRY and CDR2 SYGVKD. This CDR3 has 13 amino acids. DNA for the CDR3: TGTGCCATCAGGGGAGGGAGCAATCAGCCCCAGCATTTT. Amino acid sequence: CAIRGGSNQPQHF.